This T cell receptor (beta chain) was profiled in a study of human T cells and chemical hapten exposure. Looking at the study overall: Doses of diphenylcyclopropenone went to the patients' scalps weekly throughout the roughly 22-week study.

The study, taken as a whole, reports: Versus controls, expanded TCRs had significantly more large CDR3 similarity clusters.

This clonotype was seen at least ten times. Antigen: not known. Time point reported: patch test 2, 6 weeks after DPC sensitization. The treatment denotes: therapeutic diphenylcyclopropenone sensitization with weekly scalp DPC. Blood was collected ahead of every patch test applied. In the authors' workflow: Per-sample TCR counts ranged from about 20,000 to 700,000, median about 90,000. One entry per CDR3 protein results from TCRdb running MiXCR on the RACE reads. The V and J calls come from TCRdb's annotation, not from the publication. The profile shows approximately 120,000 distinct CDR3 sequences, more than 7% of them singletons. Germline CDR1 is LGHDT and CDR2 is YNNKEL (reference sequence). Trimming removed 4 bases from V and 4 bases from J; junction bases left unmatched: 11. This CDR3 spans 18 amino acids.

Sample: whole blood, taken in connection with sensitization to the hapten diphenylcyclopropenone (DPC). The clonotype comes from a woman between 40 and 55 years old with alopecia areata. Some clones in this sample may be carry-over from other donors' samples. This chain connects TRBV3-1 to TRBJ2-6, with TRBD1 matching 9 bases. The CDR3 is CASSPQDRGSIGANVLTF. CDR3 bases: TGTGCCAGCAGCCCACAGGACAGGGGCTCCATCGGGGCCAACGTCCTGACTTTC.